This T cell receptor beta chain was sequenced in a study of T-cell memory formation after mild COVID-19 (dated by TCRdb to the early 2020s). Study-level background: TCR sequence clusters from the two donors were found to be largely donor specific. Longitudinal TCRalpha and TCRbeta repertoire sequencing tracked T-cell clones expanding and contracting after mild COVID-19 in two donors. Two young, previously healthy adult volunteers, one female and one male, were included in the cohort. General findings and caveats noted by the study authors: From day 15 to 85, contracting clones showed balanced CD4/CD8 phenotypes, whereas a second wave of clones that expanded from day 15 to 37 leaned towards CD4+. The second-wave clones that peaked on day 37 were not confirmed to be SARS-CoV-2 specific. Some responding clones were detected in pre-infection memory, which suggested that pre-existing cross-reactive memory T cells had joined the SARS-CoV-2 response. The study covered only two mild cases, and larger cohorts including severe cases with pre-infection samples were considered necessary. Contracting CD4+ clones were found mainly in CM and EM memory subsets, while CD8+ clones were enriched in EMRA.

The listed sequencing device is Illumina NovaSeq 6000. cDNA libraries for TCRalpha and TCRbeta were prepared by 5'RACE using constant-segment primers, with sample barcodes and unique molecular identifiers added. Trizol reagent was used to extract RNA from every sample. Amplification of the libraries took two PCR steps, and the second step added a second sample barcode plus Illumina TruSeq adapters. Sequencing of the libraries was done on an Illumina NovaSeq, producing 2 x 150 bp paired-end reads. Processing in the source paper ran as follows. Demultiplexing of reads and collapsing into UMI-guided consensus sequences were performed with migec v1.2.7. With mixcr v2.1.11, UMI consensuses were aligned to TRA and TRB V and J templates and assembled into clonotypes. A clonotype was counted as expanded or contracted only when both edgeR and NoisET called the clonotype significant, with the noise models trained on biological replicates. For edgeR calls, a false discovery rate-adjusted p below 0.01 and a log2 fold-change threshold of 1 were applied. As an exploratory analysis of dynamics, PCA with hierarchical clustering was applied to max-normalized trajectories of the 1000 most abundant clonotypes. The CD4 or CD8 phenotype of responding clones was assigned using the separately sequenced CD4+ and CD8+ repertoires. Through fastp at Q25 and MiXCR, TCRdb rebuilt clones from the public reads, retaining in-frame beta chains. Duplicate CDR3 protein sequences are folded into a single record with the most common DNA and genes. These V and J calls are TCRdb output, not the study's own analysis. In all, the sample holds about 90,000 distinct CDR3 sequences, and approximately 15% of those were seen once. Roughly two fifths of the sample goes to the ten largest clones.

Ficoll-Paque density gradient centrifugation was used to isolate PBMCs. The germline V gene provides CDR1 KGHSH and CDR2 LQKENI. V loses 3 bases of germline sequence and J loses 0 bases, and the interval between the two ends is 12 bases. The CDR3 sequence holds 16 residues, the cysteine and phenylalanine included. Only the CDR3 DNA is retained, 48 bases long and in frame from the first base. Concerning this clonotype: It has no known antigen specificity. No base qualities exist here, and no much larger clone lies one base off it.

Recombination joined TRBV18 with TRBJ2-1, with an unclear D gene assignment. The clonotype was recovered from a man aged 18 to 29 who had mild COVID-19 (a few samples of this study predate the infection). The sample titles of this study are shuffled in the database, so cell type and time point are left out; the donor was told from shared clones. Sequencing was done on a sample of PBMCs or a T cell subset sorted from them (not recorded which). The DNA sequence is TGTGCCAGCTCACCTACAGATAGGGCCTCCTACAATGAGCAGTTCTTC. It translates to CASSPTDRASYNEQFF.